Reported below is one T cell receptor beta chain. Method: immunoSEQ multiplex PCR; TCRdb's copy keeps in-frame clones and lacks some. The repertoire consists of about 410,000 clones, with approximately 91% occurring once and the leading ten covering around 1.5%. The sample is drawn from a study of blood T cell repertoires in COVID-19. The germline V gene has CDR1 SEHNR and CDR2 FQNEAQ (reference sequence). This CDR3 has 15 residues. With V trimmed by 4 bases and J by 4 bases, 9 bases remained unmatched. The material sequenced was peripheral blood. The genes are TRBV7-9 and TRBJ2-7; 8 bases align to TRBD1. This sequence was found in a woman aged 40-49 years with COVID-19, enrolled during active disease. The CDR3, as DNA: TGTGCCAGCAGCTCCTACTCCGGGACAGGATACGAGCAGTACTTC. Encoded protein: CASSSYSGTGYEQYF.